Listed below are T cell receptor beta chains from one sample, sequenced in a study of spatial heterogeneity in lung cancer. TCRdb independently ran MiXCR on the 5' RACE reads; one entry per CDR3 protein. The sample records more than 80,000 distinct CDR3 sequences, 10% to 15% being singletons. Sequenced here: PBMCs, sampled at surgery. The receptor source for this set is a male donor with early-stage non-small cell lung cancer. Both conserved end residues are part of each CDR3. A D gene is named only where the DNA matches it firmly. Where a row states a size, it is once, few, many or the class of an expanded clone; other rows omit it.

size	D	J	V	DNA	CDR3
many	NA	TRBJ2-7	TRBV2	TGTGCCAGCAGTCTGTACGAGCAGTACTTC	CASSLYEQYF
NA	NA	TRBJ1-5	TRBV28	TGTGCCAGCAGTCCACCGGGACTCCCTTTGGGTGGGCAGCCCCAGCATTTT	CASSPPGLPLGGQPQHF
NA	TRBD2	TRBJ2-1	TRBV7-3	TGTGCCAGCAGCGTCAGCGGGGCTAACAATGAGCAGTTCTTC	CASSVSGANNEQFF
NA	NA	TRBJ1-1	TRBV10-3	TGTGCCATCAACCCAGGACTGAACACTGAAGCTTTCTTT	CAINPGLNTEAFF
few	NA	TRBJ1-3	TRBV5-6	TGTGCCAGCAGCTCGGGACCGATCTCTGGAAACACCATATATTTT	CASSSGPISGNTIYF
few	TRBD1	TRBJ2-7	TRBV28	TGTGCCAGCGGATCGGGACAGAGGGGGCCGCAGTACTTC	CASGSGQRGPQYF
many	NA	TRBJ2-1	TRBV5-1	TGCGCCAGCAGCTTGGCTGGTGCCCAACGTTCGAGAAATGAGCAGTTCTTC	CASSLAGAQRSRNEQFF
few	NA	TRBJ1-4	TRBV12-3/TRBV12-4	TGTGCCAGCCTAAAGCGGGAAAAACTGTTTTTT	CASLKREKLFF
NA	NA	TRBJ1-4	TRBV28	TGTGCCAGCAATCCTACTCAGACAACTAATGAAAAACTGTTTTTT	CASNPTQTTNEKLFF
few	NA	TRBJ2-5	TRBV20-1	TGCAGTGCTAGAGAATCACAGGGAAAGGAGACCCAGTACTTC	CSARESQGKETQYF
many	NA	TRBJ2-2	TRBV4-3	TGCGCCAGCAGCTATGAGCCCCGGTCGGACACCGGGGAGCTGTTTTTT	CASSYEPRSDTGELFF
NA	NA	TRBJ2-5	TRBV24-1	TGTGCCACCAGTGATCCACCGGGCAGGGGAAGATGGGAGACCCAGTACTTC	CATSDPPGRGRWETQYF
few	TRBD2	TRBJ2-1	TRBV10-3	TGTGCCATCAGTGAAGGTTTGGCTAGCGGGAAAAATGAGCAGTTCTTC	CAISEGLASGKNEQFF
many	TRBD2	TRBJ2-3	TRBV7-2	TGTGCCAGCAGCGAGAGCGGGGACACAGATACGCAGTATTTT	CASSESGDTDTQYF
few	NA	TRBJ1-3	TRBV5-1	TGCGCCAGCAGCTTGGGGACAAGCTCTGGAAACACCATATATTTT	CASSLGTSSGNTIYF
NA	NA	TRBJ1-2	TRBV28	TGTGCCAGCAGTTATGGTGGTGGCTACACCTTC	CASSYGGGYTF
NA	NA	TRBJ2-3	TRBV7-6	TGTGCCAGCAGCCGTAGCGGCCACACAGATACGCAGTATTTT	CASSRSGHTDTQYF
few	TRBD1	TRBJ2-7	TRBV2	TGTGCCAGCAGGACCGGACAGGGAATAGGCGAGCAGTACTTC	CASRTGQGIGEQYF
NA	NA	TRBJ1-2	TRBV28	TGTGCCAGCAATTTGGGGCTGTTGGATGGCTACACCTTC	CASNLGLLDGYTF
many	TRBD1	TRBJ2-6	TRBV7-2	TGTGCCAGCAGCTCTACAGGGGTTGGGGCCAACGTCCTGACTTTC	CASSSTGVGANVLTF
many	NA	TRBJ2-7	TRBV12-3/TRBV12-4	TGTGCCAGCACCTTTAGCCCAGACACCTACGAGCAGTACTTC	CASTFSPDTYEQYF
many	TRBD1	TRBJ1-5	TRBV28	TGTGCCAGCAGACCAGCCGGGACAGGGTATCAGCCCCAGCATTTT	CASRPAGTGYQPQHF
few	TRBD1	TRBJ1-3	TRBV7-9	TGTGCCAGCAGCGGACACGGGACAGCCTCTGGAAACACCATATATTTT	CASSGHGTASGNTIYF
many	NA	TRBJ2-1	TRBV12-3/TRBV12-4	TGTGCCAGCAGCTTATACAATGAGCAGTTCTTC	CASSLYNEQFF
many	TRBD1	TRBJ2-7	TRBV5-1	TGCGCCAGCAGCATGGATCCGGGACAGGCCTACGAGCAGTACTTC	CASSMDPGQAYEQYF
few	NA	TRBJ2-3	TRBV4-1	TGCGCCAGCAGCCGAGAGACTCGCACAGATACGCAGTATTTT	CASSRETRTDTQYF
many	NA	TRBJ1-2	TRBV29-1	TGCAGCGTCATCTCAGGGGACTATGGCTACACCTTC	CSVISGDYGYTF
NA	NA	TRBJ1-4	TRBV25-1	TGTGCCAGCAGTGTAGACAGTAATGAAAAACTGTTTTTT	CASSVDSNEKLFF
NA	TRBD1	TRBJ2-7	TRBV4-3	TGCGCCAGCGCCCAGGACAGGGCCTCCTACGAGCAGTACTTC	CASAQDRASYEQYF
NA	TRBD2	TRBJ2-5	TRBV7-3	TGTGCCAGCAGCCCCGGAGCGGGAGTGGGAGAGACCCAGTACTTC	CASSPGAGVGETQYF
few	TRBD2	TRBJ2-5	TRBV11-2	TGTGCCAGCAGCTTGACTAGCGGGGGAACCCAAGAGACCCAGTACTTC	CASSLTSGGTQETQYF
NA	TRBD1	TRBJ2-5	TRBV7-2	TGTGCCAGCAGCTTAGGGGGACAGGGAAGTTTAGAGACCCAGTACTTC	CASSLGGQGSLETQYF
many	TRBD1	TRBJ2-1	TRBV6-2/TRBV6-3	TGTGCCAGCAGTTCCCAGGGGGTCAATGAGCAGTTCTTC	CASSSQGVNEQFF
NA	TRBD2	TRBJ2-5	TRBV6-6	TGTGCCAGCAGTTACGGGGCGGGAGGGCTCCAAGAGACCCAGTACTTC	CASSYGAGGLQETQYF
NA	NA	TRBJ2-3	TRBV6-5	TGTGCCAGCAGTCGATACGGGGGAAGCACAGATACGCAGTATTTT	CASSRYGGSTDTQYF
many	TRBD2	TRBJ2-2	TRBV29-1	TGCAGCGTCCTATCCGGGACTAGCAGGAACACCGGGGAGCTGTTTTTT	CSVLSGTSRNTGELFF
few	NA	TRBJ1-1	TRBV7-2	TGTGCCAGCAGGCGCAAGACCCCCCGGACTGAAGCTTTCTTT	CASRRKTPRTEAFF
NA	TRBD1	TRBJ2-7	TRBV7-2	TGTGCCAGCAGCTTCATACAGGGGCAATACGAGCAGTACTTC	CASSFIQGQYEQYF
many	TRBD1	TRBJ2-2	TRBV29-1	TGCAGCGTTGGGATAGGGGGCTCCACCGGGGAGCTGTTTTTT	CSVGIGGSTGELFF
few	TRBD2	TRBJ2-5	TRBV7-2	TGTGCCAGCAGCCAAGGACTAGCGGGGACAGAGACCCAGTACTTC	CASSQGLAGTETQYF
few	TRBD1	TRBJ1-1	TRBV13	TGTGCCAGCAGCCCCCGGACAGGGAGTGCTTTCTTT	CASSPRTGSAFF
many	NA	TRBJ2-3	TRBV15	TGTGCCACCAGCAGTGGGGAACGGGATACGCAGTATTTT	CATSSGERDTQYF
NA	NA	TRBJ1-4	TRBV12-3/TRBV12-4	TGTGCCAGCAGCGCACGCTGGAGCGCCCGAGGACAGTCTGGTGAAAAACTGTTTTTT	CASSARWSARGQSGEKLFF
NA	NA	TRBJ2-5	TRBV7-9	TGTGCCAGCAGCCCGCGGGTGAACAGTCAAGAGACCCAGTACTTC	CASSPRVNSQETQYF
few	TRBD1	TRBJ1-2	TRBV20-1	TGCAGTGCTAGTGGGACAGGATATGGCTACACCTTC	CSASGTGYGYTF
NA	NA	TRBJ2-2	TRBV28	TGTGCCAGCAGGGGGATTAGGAACACCGGGGAGCTGTTTTTT	CASRGIRNTGELFF
NA	NA	TRBJ2-1	TRBV12-3/TRBV12-4	TGTGCCAGCAGCCGCGGGCGGGACAATGAGCAGTTCTTC	CASSRGRDNEQFF
few	NA	TRBJ2-3	TRBV4-3	TGCGCCAGCAGCCTTCAATGGGGACTTAGCACAGATACGCAGTATTTT	CASSLQWGLSTDTQYF
NA	NA	TRBJ1-6	TRBV6-6	TGTGCCAGCAGTTACTCGTGGGGCGCGGTTTCACCCCTCCACTTT	CASSYSWGAVSPLHF
few	TRBD2	TRBJ2-1	TRBV20-1	TGCAGTGCCGAGCGGGGGGGCTATGAGCAGTTCTTC	CSAERGGYEQFF
NA	NA	TRBJ2-1	TRBV7-6	TGTGCCAGCAGCCCTCGACGTCGGGGGGCGTTTGCGCAGTTCTTC	CASSPRRRGAFAQFF
few	NA	TRBJ1-4	TRBV12-3/TRBV12-4	TGTGCCAGCAGTTCGGGGCGGGGTGGTGGAAAACTGTTTTTT	CASSSGRGGGKLFF
NA	NA	TRBJ1-6	TRBV25-1	TGTGCCAGCAGTACCCAAACAGGATATAATTCACCCCTCCACTTT	CASSTQTGYNSPLHF
few	NA	TRBJ1-4	TRBV6-5	TGTGCCAGCAGTTACTCGGCCTACGGGGAAAAACTGTTTTTT	CASSYSAYGEKLFF
NA	NA	TRBJ2-4	TRBV29-1	TGCAGCGTTCAGGCCTGGACGGGCTTAGCCAAAAACATTCAGTACTTC	CSVQAWTGLAKNIQYF